This entry features one T cell receptor beta chain sequence. Its recognized antigen is unknown. It has no much larger one-base neighbor in the sample; base qualities were not kept. Library generation was performed with the immunoSEQ multiplex PCR assay. This immuneACCESS table, as held by TCRdb, lists in-frame sequences with V and J called but not all clones. Of the missing ones, under half trace to an unresolved V gene in checked studies; the others have no known cause. Recorded for this sample are tens of thousands of clones; roughly four fifths of them occurred a single time. Roughly 9.8% of the sample comes from the top ten. The sample originates from a study of control samples from healthy donors and cancer patients (TCRdb year 2020). A distance of 17 bases separates the germline ends of V and J, which lose 4 bases and 7 bases respectively. Taken from the germline V gene, the CDR1 and CDR2 loops are MGHRA and YSYEKL. The CDR3 sequence holds 15 residues, the cysteine and phenylalanine included. The only DNA kept is the CDR3, 45 bases in frame from the first base.

The sequence joins TRBV4-1 to TRBJ2-1; no D gene is confidently identified. This clonotype was sampled from a woman aged 60 to 75 in good health. Sequenced input: blood. The bases read TGCGCCAGCAGCCGGACCACCGACAATGTAAATGAGCAGTTCTTC. This yields the protein CASSRTTDNVNEQFF.